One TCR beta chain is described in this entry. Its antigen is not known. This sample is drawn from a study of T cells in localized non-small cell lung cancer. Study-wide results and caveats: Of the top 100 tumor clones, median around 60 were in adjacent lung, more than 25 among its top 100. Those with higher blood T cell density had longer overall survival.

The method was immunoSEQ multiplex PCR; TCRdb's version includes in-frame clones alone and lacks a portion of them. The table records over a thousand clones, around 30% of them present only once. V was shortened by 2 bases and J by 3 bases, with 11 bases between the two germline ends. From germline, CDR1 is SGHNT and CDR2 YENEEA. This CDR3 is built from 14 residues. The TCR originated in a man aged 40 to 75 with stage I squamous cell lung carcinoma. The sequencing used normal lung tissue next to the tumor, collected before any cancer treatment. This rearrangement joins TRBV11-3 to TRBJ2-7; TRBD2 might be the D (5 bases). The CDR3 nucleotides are TGTGCCAGCAGCTTAAATGTCGGAGGCTACGAGCAGTACTTC. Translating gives CASSLNVGGYEQYF.